One and the same sample provided the 18 T cell receptor beta chains below, sequenced in a study of identical twins' blood T cells. From the 5' RACE reads, TCRdb called clonotypes with MiXCR, one entry per CDR3 protein. The sample consists of 300,000 to 450,000 distinct CDR3 sequences, roughly 28% of them appearing once. Input material: PBMCs. All receptors come from a woman between 18 and 49 years old in good health.

This clonotype was counted ten times or more. The chain employs TRBV5-1 and TRBJ1-1, with D hard to call. The CDR3 runs to 10 residues. Germline lookup yields CDR1 SGHRS and CDR2 YFSETQ. Trimming stripped 9 bases from V and 8 bases from J, with 11 bases between. The CDR3 nucleotides are TGCGCCATCCATGTACCCGAAGCTTTCTTT. Translated, it gives CAIHVPEAFF.

This clonotype was seen a few times. This rearrangement joins TRBV19 to TRBJ1-1; the match to TRBD1 covers 7 bases. The J segment lost 5 bases and the V segment lost 4 bases, leaving 4 bases of the junction unmatched. This CDR3 has 13 residues. Germline V gives CDR1 LNHDA, CDR2 SQIVND (reference sequence). Here the CDR3 reads CASSKGADTEAFF. The CDR3 DNA reads as TGTGCCAGTAGTAAGGGGGCGGATACTGAAGCTTTCTTT.

In regard to this clonotype: This may be a read error: a much more frequent sequence differs by one nucleotide. This rearrangement joins TRBV11-2 to TRBJ1-1; D not resolved. This CDR3 spans 14 amino acids. CDR1 and CDR2 from the germline V gene are SGHAT and FQNNGV. Trimming shortened V by 1 base and J by 5 bases, and 11 bases separated the two germline ends. CDR3 protein: CASSLGRRRTEAFF. The DNA for the CDR3 is TGTGCCAGCAGCTTAGGGAGGAGGAGGACTGAAGCTTTCTTT. Supplemented by reference TRBV11-2 and TRBJ1-1, the full variable domain reads EAGVAQSPRYKIIEKRQSVAFWCNPISGHATLYWYQQILGQGPKLLIQFQNNGVVDDSQLPKDRFSAERLKGVDSTLKIQPAKLEDSAVYLCASSLGRRRTEAFFGQGTRLTVV.

The sample holds many counts of this clonotype. The gene calls are TRBV6-6 and TRBJ1-1; no reliable D call. There are 13 residues in the CDR3. V shed 8 bases and J shed 0 bases, with 10 bases lying between them. From germline, CDR1 is MNHNY and CDR2 SVGAGI (reference sequence). The CDR3 spells CASESEMNTEAFF. The DNA for the CDR3 is TGTGCCAGCGAGTCGGAGATGAACACTGAAGCTTTCTTT.

The table lists this clonotype with a few counts. The V and J genes are TRBV3-1 and TRBJ1-2; no definite D call. Deletions cut 3 bases from V and 7 bases from J, with 12 bases between. The CDR3 runs 13 residues. The germline V gene has CDR1 LGHDT and CDR2 YNNKEL (reference sequence). The DNA for the CDR3 is TGTGCCAGCAGCCATTGGTACGAGGCTGGCTACACCTTC. It codes for CASSHWYEAGYTF.

The chain combines TRBV7-9 with TRBJ2-3, with TRBD2 matching over 8 bases. The CDR3 contains 15 residues. The germline V gene has CDR1 SEHNR and CDR2 FQNEAQ (reference sequence). The junction had 8 bases not matched to a gene; V was cut back by 6 bases and J by 3 bases. CDR3 in amino acids: CASSRIAGLTDTQYF. CDR3 in DNA: TGTGCCAGCAGTCGTATAGCGGGGCTAACAGATACGCAGTATTTT. Full variable domain (outside the CDR3, taken from reference TRBV7-9 and TRBJ2-3): DTGVSQNPRHKITKRGQNVTFRCDPISEHNRLYWYRQTLGQGPEFLTYFQNEAQLEKSRLLSDRFSAERPKGSFSTLEIQRTEQGDSAMYLCASSRIAGLTDTQYFGPGTRLTVL.

This clonotype turned up a few times. V usage is TRBV6-1 and J usage is TRBJ1-1, with D hard to call. This CDR3 has 13 amino acids. Germline V gene sequence: CDR1 MNHNS, CDR2 SASEGT. Trimming took off 5 bases at V and 2 bases at J, with 9 bases between the two ends. CDR3 in amino acids: CASSRPGNTEAFF. The CDR3 DNA reads TGTGCCAGCAGTCGGCCAGGCAACACTGAAGCTTTCTTT.

The chain combines TRBV19 with TRBJ1-2; D is ambiguous. From germline, CDR1 is LNHDA and CDR2 SQIVND (reference sequence). Deletions cut 10 bases from V and 6 bases from J, with 15 bases between. This CDR3 has 12 amino acids. CDR3 coding DNA: TGTGCCACCAGCGGGGTTCTGGATGGCTACACCTTC. Its translation: CATSGVLDGYTF.

The chain uses TRBV25-1 and TRBJ2-2; no clear D. The CDR3 has 13 residues. Trimming left V 7 bases short and J 1 base short, with 7 bases between. Germline V gene sequence: CDR1 MGHDK, CDR2 SYGVNS. The chain's CDR3 is CASTPGNTGELFF. CDR3 bases: TGTGCCAGCACTCCCGGGAACACCGGGGAGCTGTTTTTT.

Comments on this clonotype: This may be a read error: a much more frequent sequence differs by one nucleotide. This chain connects TRBV13 to TRBJ2-1, with TRBD2 matching over 10 bases. This CDR3 contains 17 residues. The V gene end was trimmed by 5 bases and the J gene end by 8 bases; junction bases not matched to a gene: 15. The germline V gene encodes CDR1 PRHDT and CDR2 FYEKMQ (reference sequence). CDR3 DNA: TGTGCCAGCAGCCCCGATACGTTAGCGGGAGGTTACGATGAGCAGTTCTTC. This codes for CASSPDTLAGGYDEQFF.

This chain joins TRBV12-3 or TRBV12-4 and TRBJ2-2; D is uncertain. V was trimmed by 11 bases and J by 8 bases, leaving 18 bases between them. This CDR3 has 13 residues. As DNA, the CDR3 is TGTGCCGGTAGGCCCCAGGCCCCGGGGGAGCTGTTTTTT. Protein sequence: CAGRPQAPGELFF.

Only a few counts were recorded for this clonotype. The chain has TRBV7-6 and TRBJ1-1; D is unclear. Germline V gene data show CDR1 as SGHVS and CDR2 as FNYEAQ. Trimming removed 3 bases at V and 5 bases at J, with 10 bases between. This CDR3 region has 13 residues. The chain's CDR3 is CASSFEAWTEAFF. CDR3 DNA: TGTGCCAGCAGCTTCGAGGCATGGACTGAAGCTTTCTTT.

This clonotype has a handful of counts. The V call is TRBV19, the J call TRBJ1-1; no definite D call. V was trimmed by 0 bases and J by 1 base, leaving 3 bases between them. The CDR3 sequence is 13 residues long. In germline, CDR1 is LNHDA, CDR2 SQIVND (reference sequence). In nucleotides, the CDR3 is TGTGCCAGTAGTATAGAGGGGAACACTGAAGCTTTCTTT. This sequence encodes CASSIEGNTEAFF.

The V gene is TRBV12-5, the J gene TRBJ1-1, with 9 bases aligning to TRBD1. The V and J ends lost 3 bases and 10 bases, in that order; junction bases with no gene match: 9. Germline CDR1 and CDR2: LGHNT and FRNRAP. This CDR3 has 14 amino acids. CDR3 residues: CASGFPGTGKTAFF. Written as DNA, the CDR3 is TGTGCTAGTGGTTTCCCCGGGACAGGGAAGACAGCTTTCTTT.

This clonotype showed up many times. The gene calls are TRBV29-1 and TRBJ2-5, with D maybe TRBD2 (5 bases). The V and J ends lost 2 bases and 6 bases respectively, with 10 bases between them. Germline CDR1 is SQVTM and CDR2 is ANQGSEA. The CDR3 runs 12 residues. The CDR3: CSVEWRVKTQYF. The DNA for the CDR3 is TGCAGCGTTGAATGGCGGGTAAAGACCCAGTACTTC.

At least ten counts were recorded for this clonotype. The rearrangement uses TRBV6-6 and TRBJ1-1; 9 bases line up with TRBD1. CDR3 length: 12 amino acids. V shed 6 bases, J shed 12 bases, and the junction held 8 bases outside the gene matches. CDR1 MNHNY and CDR2 SVGAGI come from the germline V gene (reference sequence). The CDR3 bases are TGTGCCAGCAGCTACAGACAGGGGGAAACTTTCTTT. Encoded protein: CASSYRQGETFF.

This clonotype was seen a handful of times. The chain couples TRBV29-1 to TRBJ1-2; 12 bases match TRBD1. V lost 5 bases and J lost 7; bases outside the gene matches: 29. Germline CDR1 is SQVTM and CDR2 is ANQGSEA. The CDR3 length is 21 residues. Here the CDR3 reads CSVPEIPGQGALPSSMAGYTF. The CDR3 DNA reads TGCAGCGTTCCAGAAATCCCGGGACAGGGGGCCCTACCATCCTCTATGGCTGGCTACACCTTC. The whole variable domain, remainder taken from reference TRBV29-1 and TRBJ1-2, is SAVISQKPSRDICQRGTSLTIQCQVDSQVTMMFWYRQQPGQSLTLIATANQGSEATYESGFVIDKFPISRPNLTFSTLTVSNMSPEDSSIYLCSVPEIPGQGALPSSMAGYTFGSGTRLTVV.

This chain links TRBV5-1 with TRBJ2-3; D gene uncertain. V was clipped by 2 bases and J by 4 bases, with 5 bases between them. The length of the CDR3 is 12 residues. Per the germline V gene, CDR1 is SGHRS and CDR2 is YFSETQ. CDR3 loop: CASSLNPDTQYF. The DNA of the CDR3 is TGCGCCAGCAGCTTAAACCCAGATACGCAGTATTTT.